This T cell receptor (beta chain) was documented in a study of blood T cell repertoires in COVID-19 (dated by TCRdb to about 2020). With regard to the full study: Collaborator samples came from the United States, Italy and Spain and covered acute and convalescent phases of COVID-19. The material from the prospective study consisted of cDNA or gDNA derived from T cells, B-cell-depleted T cells, or PBMCs. Deeply sampled blood TCRbeta repertoires from subjects exposed to, actively infected with, or recovered from COVID-19 were included in the dataset. The repertoires were released in a freely available public database intended as a resource for research on the immune response to SARS-CoV-2. The samples were drawn from two sources: the first 160 participants of the ongoing ImmuneRACE study, and 1,000 to 1,500 subjects contributed by 6 global collaborators. Sample metadata almost always included a de-identified subject ID, COVID-19 status, age in years and sex. HLA class I and class II types, where available, came from metadata supplied by the sample provider rather than from assay-based typing. What the authors observed across the whole study: How much clinical and demographic metadata was included differed by source and by participant, and the metadata was provided uncurated.

As for this clone: Its antigen remains undetermined. Base quality data are lacking; no much larger clone is found one base away.

One collaborating source in Seattle enrolled patients while the patients were actively infected and followed the patients over time throughout the course of disease. Each collaborating institution followed its own protocols to collect whole blood in K2EDTA tubes. For TCRbeta analysis, collaborator samples were shipped as frozen whole blood, as isolated PBMCs, or as DNA extracted from either sample type. TCRbeta CDR3 regions were amplified from genomic DNA by means of the immunoSEQ Assay, a bias-controlled multiplex PCR. Per the authors' processing: The number of nucleated cells in each sample was estimated by amplification of reference gene primers within the assay. Sequence reads were collapsed and filtered to measure the absolute abundance of every unique TCRbeta CDR3 rearrangement. For each sample, productive Simpson clonality was calculated by taking the square root of Simpson's diversity index across productive rearrangements. This is the immuneACCESS table as TCRdb keeps it, with only in-frame sequences that have V and J called. A part of the clones is gone; compared with another copy, unresolved V genes explain less than half, and the rest is unexplained. D and trimming come from the DNA, and the V and J calls and clone size come from that table. Within this sample are roughly 200,000 clones, with 75% to 85% of them counted one time only. The top ten clones comprise approximately 8% of the sample.

CDR1 and CDR2 (MGHRA, YSYEKL) derive from the germline V gene. Trimmed from V: 0 bases; trimmed from J: 7 bases; junction bases lacking a gene match: 8. The CDR3 numbers 16 residues from cysteine through phenylalanine. Only the CDR3 DNA is retained, 48 bases long and in frame from the first base. The V gene is TRBV4-1 and the J gene is TRBJ2-2; a stretch of 7 junction bases matches TRBD1. The source of this sequence is a woman over 75 with COVID-19, enrolled during active disease. Specimen: peripheral blood. The sequenced DNA is TGCGCCAGCAGCCAAGAAGTCGACAGGGCCGGCGGGGAGCTGTTTTTT. Its amino acids are CASSQEVDRAGGELFF.